Below are 3 T cell receptor beta chains sequenced from a single sample in a study of T cell responses to AZD1222 COVID-19 vaccine. The assay was immunoSEQ multiplex PCR, and TCRdb's table has in-frame clones only and misses some. Of about 150,000 clones listed, roughly 91% are singletons. The sample in question was peripheral blood, obtained on day 0 of AZD1222 vaccination. The receptors derive from an adult in good health.

V usage is TRBV2 and J usage is TRBJ2-1, with D perhaps assigned TRBD1 or TRBD2 (6 bases each). The CDR3 spans 14 residues. Germline V lookup: CDR1 SNHLY, CDR2 FYNNEI. Trimming removed 5 bases at V and 4 bases at J, with 12 bases between. The CDR3 DNA follows: TGTGCCAGCAGTACACGGGGGCCTTACAATGAGCAGTTCTTC. Translation gives CASSTRGPYNEQFF.

To note about this clone: One end of the junction varies from germline; a read error may be responsible. The V and J genes are TRBV2 and TRBJ1-1; D uncertain. This CDR3 spans 11 amino acids. The germline V gene encodes CDR1 SNHLY and CDR2 FYNNEI. In nucleotides, the CDR3 is TGTGCCAGCATTGAAGTTAGTGAAGCTTTCTTT. Protein product: CASIEVSEAFF.

About this clone: At one end the junction does not follow the germline gene, possibly because of a read error. This chain connects TRBV6-4 to TRBJ1-6, with TRBD1 matching over 7 bases. CDR3 length: 15 amino acids. Per germline, CDR1 MRHNA and CDR2 SNTAGT. As DNA, the CDR3 is TGTGCCAGCAGTGACAGGGTACAGGGGAATTCACCCCTCCATTTT. It codes for CASSDRVQGNSPLHF.